These 25 T cell receptor beta chains originate from one sample sequenced in a study of T cells in Graves' hyperthyroidism and ophthalmopathy (dated by TCRdb to about 2019). The library was generated by multiplex PCR. The run used an Illumina HiSeq 2000. Amplification of TCR beta CDR3 regions was carried out from RNA transcripts. The TCR CDR3 was subjected to a first round of RT-PCR using the HTBI primer set and the Qiagen OneStep RT-PCR kit. The raw public reads went through TCRdb reprocessing: fastp at Q25, MiXCR clone calling, in-frame beta chains kept. Rows with a matching CDR3 protein are joined into one entry that keeps the most common DNA and genes. The table for this sample lists around 400,000 distinct CDR3 sequences; approximately 13% of them were counted only once. Over 8.5% of the sample is taken by the ten largest. The sequencing sample was made of blood. The receptors were sampled from a woman aged 18-30 years with Graves' hyperthyroidism.

This clonotype has more than one count but fewer than ten. The V call is TRBV19, the J call TRBJ1-1; D remains unclear. Germline CDR1 LNHDA, CDR2 SQIVND (reference sequence). CDR3 length: 12 residues. Trimming cost V 4 bases and J 11 bases, with 14 bases left between them. The CDR3 loop is CASSTPRGAAFF. The DNA of the CDR3 is TGTGCCAGTAGTACCCCCCGAGGCGCGGCTTTCTTT.

The V gene is TRBV6-2 or TRBV6-3, the J gene TRBJ2-5; D may be TRBD2 (5 bases). With 0 bases removed from V and 5 bases from J, the gap between germline ends came to 16 bases. The CDR3 spans 16 residues. CDR1 and CDR2 from the germline V gene are MNHEY and SVGEGT. CDR3 loop: CASSYSIYSERETQYF. The CDR3 nucleotides are TGTGCCAGCAGTTACTCGATATATAGCGAGAGGGAGACCCAGTACTTC.

This clonotype was seen repeatedly, ten times or more. The chain combines TRBV13 with TRBJ2-7; no reliable D call. Germline V gene sequence: CDR1 PRHDT, CDR2 FYEKMQ (reference sequence). This CDR3 is 14 amino acids long. V shed 0 bases and J shed 3 bases, with 9 bases lying between them. DNA of the CDR3: TGTGCCAGCAGCTTAGGGATATCCCGCTACGAGCAGTACTTC. It translates to CASSLGISRYEQYF.

The table lists this clonotype with many counts. V gene TRBV6-1 combines with J gene TRBJ1-3, with TRBD1 matching 7 bases. V lost 0 bases to trimming and J lost 5 bases; unmatched junction nucleotides: 7. The CDR3 has 16 residues. From germline, CDR1 is MNHNS and CDR2 SASEGT. This CDR3 reads CASSEAMQGVRNTIYF. CDR3 in DNA: TGTGCCAGCAGTGAAGCAATGCAGGGGGTGAGAAACACCATATATTTT.

This clonotype was recorded many times. The chain couples TRBV12-3 or TRBV12-4 to TRBJ2-1, with 7 bases that match TRBD1. V lost 6 bases and J lost 2; bases outside the gene matches: 10. This CDR3 has 16 amino acids. CDR3 nucleotides: TGTGCCAGCAGCTTTCCAACAGGGGATGCCTACAATGAGCAGTTCTTC. Translating it yields CASSFPTGDAYNEQFF.

This clonotype was seen only a few times. This chain uses TRBV28 with TRBJ1-6; the D is unclear. CDR1 MDHEN and CDR2 SYDVKM come from the germline V gene. The CDR3 is 14 amino acids. V shed 3 bases and J shed 6 bases, with 9 bases lying between them. CDR3 amino acids: CASSFSQANSPLHF. The CDR3 DNA reads TGTGCCAGCAGTTTCTCGCAGGCTAATTCACCCCTCCACTTT. Drawing the rest from reference TRBV28 and TRBJ1-6, the complete variable domain is DVKVTQSSRYLVKRTGEKVFLECVQDMDHENMFWYRQDPGLGLRLIYFSYDVKMKEKGDIPEGYSVSREKKERFSLILESASTNQTSMYLCASSFSQANSPLHFGNGTRLTVT.

This clonotype has ten or more counts. The V and J genes are TRBV7-9 and TRBJ2-5, with a tentative D call TRBD2 (6 bases). The germline V gene encodes CDR1 SEHNR and CDR2 FQNEAQ (reference sequence). This CDR3 contains 16 residues. The V and J ends lost 5 bases and 4 bases respectively, with 20 bases between them. CDR3 bases: TGTGCCAGCAGCCGGGGTCTCCCGGGGGAGGCAGAGACCCAGTACTTC. Its protein product is CASSRGLPGEAETQYF.

This clonotype was counted many times. The chain carries TRBV20-1 and TRBJ2-5; 8 bases fit TRBD2. Losses at the gene ends were 4 bases for V and 5 bases for J; bases not matched to a gene: 9. CDR3 size: 14 residues. Germline CDR1 is DFQATT and CDR2 is SNEGSKA (reference sequence). The CDR3 region has the DNA TGCAGTGCTATTCTGGCGGGAGGAGCGGAGACCCAGTACTTC. Its protein product is CSAILAGGAETQYF.

This clonotype was counted at least ten times. This rearrangement joins TRBV3-1 to TRBJ1-4; the D gene is possibly TRBD1 (5 bases). The CDR3 consists of 12 residues. Germline V gene data show CDR1 as LGHDT and CDR2 as YNNKEL (reference sequence). The V gene lost 6 bases and the J gene lost 13 bases, with 15 bases spanning the gap. The CDR3 region is CASSPGPTGLFF. CDR3 sequence (DNA): TGTGCCAGCAGTCCCGGGCCAACAGGACTGTTTTTT.

Many counts were recorded for this clonotype. The chain is built from TRBV5-8 and TRBJ2-5, with D unclear. V lost 0 bases to trimming and J lost 7 bases, with 10 bases between them. The CDR3 is 13 residues long. From germline, CDR1 is SGHTS and CDR2 YDEGEE. CDR3 in amino acids: CASSLGPTGTQYF. The CDR3 region has the DNA TGTGCCAGCAGCTTGGGACCAACGGGGACCCAGTACTTC.

The J gene is TRBJ1-6, the V gene TRBV6-1; D not certain. Germline V CDR1 and CDR2: MNHNS, SASEGT. The CDR3 runs 16 residues. Trimming shortened V by 2 bases and J by 10 bases, and 18 bases separated the two germline ends. This chain's CDR3 is CASSELAGPTASPLHF. The CDR3 region has the DNA TGTGCCAGCAGTGAACTAGCAGGCCCGACGGCATCACCCCTCCACTTT.

The chain uses TRBV20-1 and TRBJ2-5; D may be TRBD1 or TRBD2 (6 bases each). The CDR3 is 15 residues long. Trimming stripped 6 bases from V and 5 bases from J, with 22 bases between. CDR1 is DFQATT, CDR2 SNEGSKA, per germline (reference sequence). The CDR3 nucleotides are TGCAGTGCCCTCAAGGGGAGCGGAGGGGGGGAGACCCAGTACTTC. It translates to CSALKGSGGGETQYF.

This clonotype was recorded at least ten times. CDR3 DNA sequence: TGTGCCAGCAGTCCCGGACAGGGGAGGACCACTGAAGCTTTCTTT. It specifies CASSPGQGRTTEAFF. The chain has TRBV27 and TRBJ1-1, with 9 positions matching TRBD1. Losses at the gene ends were 5 bases for V and 4 bases for J; bases not matched to a gene: 8. Germline CDR1 is MNHEY and CDR2 is SMNVEV (reference sequence). This CDR3 spans 15 amino acids.

The sample holds many counts of this clonotype. The chain is built from TRBV10-1 and TRBJ2-5; D gene ambiguous. The germline V gene encodes CDR1 WNHNN and CDR2 SYGVQD (reference sequence). With 3 bases removed from V and 5 bases from J, the gap between germline ends came to 4 bases. This CDR3 is 11 amino acids long. CDR3: CASSDGETQYF. Here the CDR3 DNA reads TGCGCCAGCAGTGATGGGGAGACCCAGTACTTC.

This clonotype was counted at least ten times. The rearrangement joins TRBV18 to TRBJ1-5; D gene unclear. Trimming left V 5 bases short and J 3 bases short, with 17 bases between. The length of the CDR3 is 16 residues. Germline assignment: CDR1 KGHSH and CDR2 LQKENI. Here the CDR3 reads CASSKEQAGYNQPQHF. The CDR3 DNA follows: TGTGCCAGCTCAAAGGAACAAGCAGGCTACAATCAGCCCCAGCATTTT.

V usage is TRBV7-3 and J usage is TRBJ2-6; 11 positions match TRBD1. The germline CDR1 and CDR2 sequences are SGHTA and FQGTGA. The CDR3 sequence is 19 residues long. With V trimmed by 0 bases and J by 1 base, 5 bases remained unmatched. The CDR3 DNA reads as TGTGCCAGCAGCTTAACGGGACAGGGGGTCTCATCTGGGGCCAACGTCCTGACTTTC. The encoded protein is CASSLTGQGVSSGANVLTF.

This clonotype was detected ten times or more. The chain combines TRBV28 with TRBJ2-1; D gene unclear. Trimming shortened V by 1 base and J by 7 bases, and 17 bases separated the two germline ends. Germline lookup yields CDR1 MDHEN and CDR2 SYDVKM. The CDR3 runs to 16 residues. CDR3 nucleotides: TGTGCCAGCAGTTTATCCCTTGGGCAGCCCTGGAATGAGCAGTTCTTC. It codes for CASSLSLGQPWNEQFF. The entire variable domain, with the rest obtained from reference TRBV28 and TRBJ2-1, is as follows: DVKVTQSSRYLVKRTGEKVFLECVQDMDHENMFWYRQDPGLGLRLIYFSYDVKMKEKGDIPEGYSVSREKKERFSLILESASTNQTSMYLCASSLSLGQPWNEQFFGPGTRLTVL.

CDR3 sequence (DNA): TGCGCCAGCAGCCAACCGACAGGGAGTAAGACCCAGTACTTC. Protein: CASSQPTGSKTQYF. This rearrangement joins TRBV4-1 to TRBJ2-5, with 7 bases aligning to TRBD1. The junction had 6 bases not matched to a gene; V was cut back by 2 bases and J by 6 bases. The CDR3 runs to 14 residues. Germline V gene data show CDR1 as MGHRA and CDR2 as YSYEKL.

This clonotype was counted ten times or more. The V gene is TRBV7-9, the J gene TRBJ2-7, with D possibly matching TRBD2 (6 bases). The CDR3 consists of 15 residues. Trimming shortened V by 7 bases and J by 7 bases, and 23 bases separated the two germline ends. Germline V gives CDR1 SEHNR, CDR2 FQNEAQ (reference sequence). Here the CDR3 DNA reads TGTGCCAGCACCCCAGCGGGTCGCCCTACTGGGGAGCAGTACTTC. This sequence encodes CASTPAGRPTGEQYF.

There are many counts of this clonotype. The rearrangement links TRBV9 to TRBJ2-1, with 9 nucleotides matching TRBD2. Trimming removed 0 bases from V and 4 bases from J; junction bases left unmatched: 8. The V gene's germline CDR1 is SGDLS and CDR2 YYNGEE. This CDR3 is built from 17 residues. The CDR3 DNA follows: TGTGCCAGCAGCGTAGGTCCTAGCGGGACTGGTTACAATGAGCAGTTCTTC. Translating gives CASSVGPSGTGYNEQFF.

On this clonotype: Possible read error: a much larger clone is one base away. The chain combines TRBV24-1 with TRBJ2-1; D gene uncertain. Germline loops: CDR1 KGHDR, CDR2 SFDVKD. CDR3 length: 15 amino acids. The CDR3 reads CATSDVSSSYNEQCF. In DNA form, the CDR3 reads TGTGCCACCAGTGATGTTTCAAGCTCCTACAATGAGCAGTGCTTC.

This clonotype has a single count. A much larger clone lies a single base off, so this may be a read error. The V and J genes are TRBV6-6 and TRBJ2-1, with TRBD2 identical over 8 bases. CDR1 and CDR2 from the germline V gene are MNHNY and SVGAGI (reference sequence). The CDR3 spans 11 residues. Unmatched junction bases numbered 8, after V lost 9 bases and J lost 13 bases. For the CDR3, the DNA is TGTGCCAGTGGACTAGCAGAGACCCAGTTCTTC. Translated: CASGLAETQFF.

The chain carries TRBV28 and TRBJ1-2; D may be TRBD1 (5 bases). V lost 4 bases and J 4 bases, leaving 13 bases between the germline ends. This CDR3 spans 14 amino acids. Germline CDR1 and CDR2: MDHEN and SYDVKM. CDR3 DNA: TGTGCCAGCAGTTCCCGATCGACAGTCTATGGCTACACCTTC. It specifies CASSSRSTVYGYTF.

This clonotype has at least ten counts. This sequence joins TRBV20-1 and TRBJ2-7; D is perhaps TRBD2 (5 bases). The V gene lost 4 bases and the J gene lost 3 bases, with 13 bases spanning the gap. This CDR3 has 13 residues. Germline V gene lookup returns CDR1 DFQATT and CDR2 SNEGSKA (reference sequence). For the CDR3, the DNA is TGCAGTGCTAAGGCGGAGGTGGGCTACGAGCAGTACTTC. Amino acids: CSAKAEVGYEQYF.

The V and J genes are TRBV2 and TRBJ2-1; no reliable D call. Trimming removed 4 bases from V and 7 bases from J, with 5 bases in between. CDR3 length equals 11 residues. Per germline, CDR1 SNHLY and CDR2 FYNNEI. The DNA for the CDR3 is TGTGCCAGCAGTGCCGTTAATGAGCAGTTCTTC. Translated: CASSAVNEQFF.